This is a list of T cell receptor beta chains from one sample in a study of vaccination and CD4 T cells after COVID-19. TCRdb reprocessed the PCR reads via MiXCR and lists one record per CDR3 protein. The repertoire holds over 9,500 distinct CDR3 sequences, 30% to 45% seen once, with roughly 7.7% in the top ten. No antigen has been identified for these receptors. Sequenced sample: CD4+ T cells from blood, cultured in vitro. The receptors were sampled from a human donor in good health. The CDR3 runs from the conserved cysteine through the conserved F or W. The D gene is left open where the match is weak. Expanded clones are given a class, and other clones once, few, many or no size at all.

d_call,clone_size,v_call,j_call,cdr3_nt,cdr3_aa
TRBD2,-,TRBV6-1,TRBJ2-2,TGTGCCAGCAGTCGGCCGGGACTAGGAGTCGGGGAGCTGTTTTTT,CASSRPGLGVGELFF
-,-,TRBV19,TRBJ2-3,TGTGCCAGTAGCAGGGCCCGATGGGACGCAGATACGCAGTATTTT,CASSRARWDADTQYF
-,-,TRBV7-3,TRBJ2-3,TGTGCCAGCAGCTTAGTGGCAGATACGCAGTATTTT,CASSLVADTQYF
TRBD2,-,TRBV10-1,TRBJ2-1,TGCGCCAGCAGTGAGTCCGGTAGCGGGAGGTGGGATGAGCAGTTCTTC,CASSESGSGRWDEQFF
-,large,TRBV7-8,TRBJ2-3,TGTGCCAGCAGCTTCTCCCGACTGGGTGGCACAGATACGCAGTATTTT,CASSFSRLGGTDTQYF
TRBD2,-,TRBV7-2,TRBJ2-1,TGTGCCAGCAGCTTTACCTTACCAGGGACTAGCGGGAGGATAGGTAGTGAGCAGTTCTTC,CASSFTLPGTSGRIGSEQFF
-,-,TRBV5-1,TRBJ1-2,TGCGCCAGCACGGAGGATTCGGGCTATGGCTACACCTTC,CASTEDSGYGYTF
-,few,TRBV15,TRBJ2-7,TGTGCCACCAGCAGAGATCCCGGACACTCTTCCTTGGCCGAGCAGTACTTC,CATSRDPGHSSLAEQYF
-,-,TRBV9,TRBJ1-2,TGTGCCAGCAGCGTAAATAGGGCCGGTCGCTATGGCTACACCTTC,CASSVNRAGRYGYTF
TRBD1,-,TRBV7-3,TRBJ2-1,TGTGCCAGCAGCCAGGGGGTCTTGGGAAATGAGCAGTTCTTC,CASSQGVLGNEQFF
-,-,TRBV4-3,TRBJ2-1,TGCGCCAGCAGCCAAGAAGCGACGTTAAACGGTGTGCAGTTCTTC,CASSQEATLNGVQFF
-,-,TRBV30,TRBJ1-5,TGTGCCTGGAGTGTACGGGGGGTCCGTCAGCCCCAGCATTTT,CAWSVRGVRQPQHF
-,once,TRBV27,TRBJ2-6,TGTGCCAGCAGGACGACACTAAGCCCCCAATCTGGGGCCAACGTCCTGACTTTC,CASRTTLSPQSGANVLTF
-,-,TRBV7-9,TRBJ2-7,TGTGCCAGTAACGGGGGGCGGACGGCCACCTACGAGCAGTACTTC,CASNGGRTATYEQYF
-,-,TRBV7-9,TRBJ1-1,TGTGCCAGCAGCTCTGGTGAAGCTTTCTTT,CASSSGEAFF
-,-,TRBV7-2,TRBJ2-7,TGTGCCAGCAGCGCCGGGACATTCTCCTACGAGCAGTACTTC,CASSAGTFSYEQYF
TRBD1,few,TRBV7-2,TRBJ1-1,TGTGCCAGCAGCTTAGGGTTTCTAGGACAGGGTGGCACTGAAGCTTTCTTT,CASSLGFLGQGGTEAFF
TRBD1,few,TRBV20-1,TRBJ1-2,TGCAGTGCTAGAGATACGGCAGGGGGTAGGGGCCTATGGGGCTACACCTTC,CSARDTAGGRGLWGYTF
-,-,TRBV19,TRBJ1-5,TGTGCCAGTAGTATAGGGCCCGTGGGGGCGAGAAGCAATCAGCCCCAGCATTTT,CASSIGPVGARSNQPQHF
TRBD2,-,TRBV20-1,TRBJ2-3,TGCAGTGCTCCCTCCGCGGGGGGGGCAGATACGCAGTATTTT,CSAPSAGGADTQYF
-,-,TRBV6-1,TRBJ2-1,TGTGCCAGCCCAACCTGGCTAGCGCCCGATTTATACAATGAGCAGTTCTTC,CASPTWLAPDLYNEQFF
-,-,TRBV6-2/TRBV6-3,TRBJ2-2,TGTGCCGGGGGGGCAAACGGGGAGCTGTTTTTT,CAGGANGELFF
TRBD2,-,TRBV5-1,TRBJ2-1,TGCGCCAGCAGCTGGACTAGCGGGAGGGCCGGGTACAATGAGCAGTTCTTC,CASSWTSGRAGYNEQFF
-,-,TRBV6-4,TRBJ2-1,TGCGCCAGCAGCCGGGACTCTAACAATGAGCAGTTCTTC,CASSRDSNNEQFF
-,-,TRBV7-2,TRBJ1-1,TGTGCCAGCAGCTTGGGGGGCGCGCCTGAAGCTTTCTTT,CASSLGGAPEAFF
-,-,TRBV5-1,TRBJ2-7,TGCGCCAGCAGTCCGTTGCTGGGGACGACGGAGCAGTACTTC,CASSPLLGTTEQYF
-,-,TRBV7-2,TRBJ2-7,TGTGCCAGCAGCTTAGGATTCGGCCAGACCTACGAGCAGTACTTC,CASSLGFGQTYEQYF
TRBD1,few,TRBV5-4,TRBJ1-6,TGTGCCAGCAACGGTCAGGGGGCTGATAATTCACCCCTCCACTTT,CASNGQGADNSPLHF
TRBD1,few,TRBV19,TRBJ2-7,TGTGCCAGTAGCGAGGACAGGGGGAGGTACGAGCAGTACTTC,CASSEDRGRYEQYF
-,-,TRBV20-1,TRBJ2-2,TGCAGTGCCAAAGGGCCGCTTGCCACCGGGGAGCTGTTTTTT,CSAKGPLATGELFF
TRBD2,once,TRBV11-3,TRBJ2-1,TGTGCCAGCAGCCAATTCTCCCCTCTAGCGGGAGTCATCAATGAGCAGTTCTTC,CASSQFSPLAGVINEQFF
TRBD1,-,TRBV5-1,TRBJ2-5,TGCGCCAGCAGCGAAGCAACAGGGGGCGGGGAGACCCAGTACTTC,CASSEATGGGETQYF
-,few,TRBV6-5,TRBJ1-2,TGTGCCAGCAGTTTAAGCGGGACACTTAACTATGGCTACACCTTC,CASSLSGTLNYGYTF
-,-,TRBV20-1,TRBJ1-1,TGCAGTGCTAGAGATTGGGGGGGGGTGAACACTGAAGCTTTCTTT,CSARDWGGVNTEAFF
TRBD1,-,TRBV28,TRBJ2-5,TGTGCCAGCAGCGACCTGACAGGGAAGAGTGGAGAGACCCAGTACTTC,CASSDLTGKSGETQYF
-,-,TRBV21-1,TRBJ2-7,TGTGCCAGCAACAAGAACAGGGGTGGGATCCCCTACGAGCAGTACTTC,CASNKNRGGIPYEQYF
-,few,TRBV6-1,TRBJ2-6,TGTGCCAGCAGGAGGGTGGCCACTGGGGCCAACGTCCTGACTTTC,CASRRVATGANVLTF
-,medium-sized,TRBV20-1,TRBJ1-5,TGCAGTGCTAGCCCGCGGCGAGTAGAGCCCCAGCATTTT,CSASPRRVEPQHF
-,medium-sized,TRBV27,TRBJ1-6,TGTGCCAGCAGTGGCGACAGCTATAATTCACCCCTCCACTTT,CASSGDSYNSPLHF
-,-,TRBV30,TRBJ2-7,TGTGCCTGGACTCTAAGCTCCTACGAGCAGTACTTC,CAWTLSSYEQYF
-,few,TRBV5-1,TRBJ1-5,TGCGCCAGCAGCTTGGCCCGAGCAGGGCCCCAGCATTTT,CASSLARAGPQHF
-,-,TRBV28,TRBJ1-1,TGTGCCAGCAGGGACGGGGGCTACGTGAACACTGAAGCTTTCTTT,CASRDGGYVNTEAFF
-,-,TRBV29-1,TRBJ2-6,TGCAGCGCTGAATGGTCTGGGGCCAACGTCCTGACTTTC,CSAEWSGANVLTF
TRBD2,-,TRBV4-2,TRBJ2-5,TGTGCCAGCAGCCAAGGGACTAGCGGGAGGGAAGAGACCCAGTACTTC,CASSQGTSGREETQYF
-,-,TRBV7-9,TRBJ2-3,TGTGCCAGCAGCTTACGGGGCGGTAGCACAGATACGCAGTATTTT,CASSLRGGSTDTQYF
TRBD1,-,TRBV28,TRBJ1-1,TGTGCCAGCAGTTCCGGACAGGGGGGCTTTAACACTGAAGCTTTCTTT,CASSSGQGGFNTEAFF
-,-,TRBV7-9,TRBJ1-1,TGTGCCAGCAGCCTATCTGGAAGGGGAGCTTTCTTT,CASSLSGRGAFF
-,-,TRBV28,TRBJ1-2,TGTGCCAGCGCCTTGGAGGGGCTTGAAGCTAACTATGGCTACGCCTTC,CASALEGLEANYGYAF
TRBD1,medium-sized,TRBV20-1,TRBJ1-5,TGCAGTGCTAAGACCGGGACAGGGGGCACTCAGCCCCAGCATTTT,CSAKTGTGGTQPQHF
TRBD1,few,TRBV7-6,TRBJ2-5,TGTGCCAGCAGCACGTGGACAGGGGACCAAGAGACCCAGTACTTC,CASSTWTGDQETQYF
-,-,TRBV27,TRBJ2-5,TGTGCCAGCAGTCCGGACTGGCATATTGGGGAGACCCAGTACTTC,CASSPDWHIGETQYF
TRBD1,-,TRBV5-4,TRBJ1-1,TGTGCCAGCAGTTCCGGGACAGGGAGCACTGAAGCTTTCTTT,CASSSGTGSTEAFF
TRBD2,-,TRBV6-2/TRBV6-3,TRBJ2-1,TGTGCCAGCAGTCGTCCCGGGACTAGCGGGAGGGCCGCATACAATGAGCAGTTCTTC,CASSRPGTSGRAAYNEQFF